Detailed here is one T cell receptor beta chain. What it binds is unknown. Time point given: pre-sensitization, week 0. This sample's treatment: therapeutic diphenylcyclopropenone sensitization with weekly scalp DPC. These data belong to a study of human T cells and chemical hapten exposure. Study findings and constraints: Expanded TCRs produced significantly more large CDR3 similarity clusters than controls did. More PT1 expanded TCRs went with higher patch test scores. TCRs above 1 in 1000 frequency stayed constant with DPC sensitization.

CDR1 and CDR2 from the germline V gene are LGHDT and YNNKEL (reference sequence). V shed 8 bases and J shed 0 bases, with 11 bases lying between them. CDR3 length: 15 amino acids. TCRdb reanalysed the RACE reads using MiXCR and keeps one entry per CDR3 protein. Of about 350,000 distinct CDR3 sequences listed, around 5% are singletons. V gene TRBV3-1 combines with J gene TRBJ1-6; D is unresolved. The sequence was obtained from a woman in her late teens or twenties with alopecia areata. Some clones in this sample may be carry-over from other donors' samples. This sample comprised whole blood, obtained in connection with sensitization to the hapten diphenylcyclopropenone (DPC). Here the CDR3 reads CASHAGSSYNSPLHF. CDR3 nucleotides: TGTGCCAGCCACGCGGGGAGCTCCTATAATTCACCCCTCCACTTT.